This T cell receptor beta chain was recorded in a study of shared clonotypes between healthy human individuals. The germline CDR1 and CDR2 sequences are SGDLS and YYNGEE. The CDR3 runs to 13 residues. V shed 4 bases and J 2 bases; nucleotides not matched to a gene: 2. This table comes from immunoSEQ multiplex PCR, and its TCRdb copy is limited to in-frame clones, with some not included. In the table there are a few hundred thousand clones, around 79% of which are singletons. The chain has TRBV9 and TRBJ2-7, with 8 bases lining up with TRBD2. Sequencing was carried out using PBMCs. The sequence was collected from a woman between 35 and 50 years old in good health. Some clones in this sample may be carry-over from other donors' samples. The CDR3 is CASSPGGPYEQYF. DNA of the CDR3: TGTGCCAGCAGCCCGGGAGGGCCCTACGAGCAGTACTTC.